This TCR beta chain was sequenced for a study of blood T cells in healthy people across ages. V was cut by 6 bases and J by 4 bases, with 15 bases left in between. The CDR3 extends over 13 amino acids. CDR1 and CDR2 from the germline V gene are DFQATT and SNEGSKA (reference sequence). With regard to this clonotype: Antigen unknown.

Study conclusions and caveats: A strong correlation was found between TCR beta diversity and the percentage of naive T cells. In the absence of known donor CMV status, changes in expanded clonotypes were possibly confounded.

The second PCR ran about 6 to 12 cycles with a sample-barcoded 5' primer and J-beta primers. Every molecule of cDNA carried a tag from a template-switch adaptor with 12 random nucleotides. Each CDR3 protein is one row after TCRdb ran MiXCR on the 5' RACE reads. The sample shows fewer than 950,000 distinct CDR3 sequences, 53% of them seen only once. The sequencing input was blood. This receptor was identified in a man at least 80 years old in good health. The V call is TRBV20-1, the J call TRBJ2-5; the D gene could be TRBD1 or TRBD2 (5 bases each). Written as DNA, the CDR3 is TGCAGTGCCCCAGTAGGGACGAGAGAGACCCAGTACTTC. Translating it yields CSAPVGTRETQYF.